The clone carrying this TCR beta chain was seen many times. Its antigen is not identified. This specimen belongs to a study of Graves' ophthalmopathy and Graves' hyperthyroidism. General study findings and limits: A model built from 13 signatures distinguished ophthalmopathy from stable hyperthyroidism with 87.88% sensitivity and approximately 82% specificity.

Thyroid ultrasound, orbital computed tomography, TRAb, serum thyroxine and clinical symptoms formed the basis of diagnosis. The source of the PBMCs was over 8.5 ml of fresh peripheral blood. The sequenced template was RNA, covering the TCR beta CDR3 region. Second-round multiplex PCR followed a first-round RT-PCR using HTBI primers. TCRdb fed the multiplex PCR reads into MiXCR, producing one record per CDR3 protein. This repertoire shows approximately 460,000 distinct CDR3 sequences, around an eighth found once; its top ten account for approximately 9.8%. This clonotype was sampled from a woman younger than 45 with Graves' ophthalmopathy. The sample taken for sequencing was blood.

The CDR3 coding sequence is TGTGCCAGCAGCTTAGTTGGCTTAATGAACACTGAAGCTTTCTTT. Its protein is CASSLVGLMNTEAFF. The chain joins TRBV11-1 to TRBJ1-1; D gene unclear. Trimming took 1 base from V and 0 from J, leaving 9 bases between them. This CDR3 is 15 amino acids long. The germline V gene has CDR1 SGHAT and CDR2 FQDESV (reference sequence). The entire variable domain, with the rest obtained from reference TRBV11-1 and TRBJ1-1, is as follows: EAEVAQSPRYKITEKSQAVAFWCDPISGHATLYWYRQILGQGPELLVQFQDESVVDDSQLPKDRFSAERLKGVDSTLKIQPAELGDSAMYLCASSLVGLMNTEAFFGQGTRLTVV.